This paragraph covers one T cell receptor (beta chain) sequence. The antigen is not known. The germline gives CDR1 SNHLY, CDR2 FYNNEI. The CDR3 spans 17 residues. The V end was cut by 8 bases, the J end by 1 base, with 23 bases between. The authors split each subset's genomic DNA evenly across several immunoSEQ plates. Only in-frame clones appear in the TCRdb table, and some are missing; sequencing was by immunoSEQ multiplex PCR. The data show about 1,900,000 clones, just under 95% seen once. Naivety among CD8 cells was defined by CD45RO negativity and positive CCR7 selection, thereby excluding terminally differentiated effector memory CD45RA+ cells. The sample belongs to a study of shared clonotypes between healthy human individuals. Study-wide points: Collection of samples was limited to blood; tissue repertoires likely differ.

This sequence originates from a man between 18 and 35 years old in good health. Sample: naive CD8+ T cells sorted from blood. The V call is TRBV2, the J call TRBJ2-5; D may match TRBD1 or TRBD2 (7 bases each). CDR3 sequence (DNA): TGTGCCAGCGGGGGGGACAGACGCGTCGCTTCCCAAGAGACCCAGTACTTC. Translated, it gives CASGGDRRVASQETQYF.